Below are 27 T cell receptor beta chains sequenced from a single sample in a study of cytomegalovirus exposure and HLA in healthy donors. PCR used 60 Vbeta primers and 13 Jbeta primers. The assay was immunoSEQ multiplex PCR, and TCRdb's table has in-frame clones only and misses some. Of roughly 150,000 clones in the sample, more than 65% were seen once. Specimen: PBMCs. These receptors originate from a woman aged 25 to 39 in good health and CMV-seronegative.

The rearrangement uses TRBV5-1 and TRBJ2-5, with a weak D call TRBD2 (5 bases). Judging by the DNA end, TRBJ2-7 fits better; the J call may be wrong. Looked up from germline, CDR1 is SGHRS and CDR2 is YFSETQ. CDR3 length: 16 amino acids. The CDR3 coding sequence is TGCGCCAGCAGCTTGGATGCGACTAAGAGCTCCTACGAGCAGTACTTC. Translated: CASSLDATKSSYEQYF.

This clone has a handful of counts. The gene calls are TRBV6-1 and TRBJ1-2, with a weak D call TRBD1 (5 bases). The CDR3 covers 15 residues. Germline V gene sequence: CDR1 MNHNS, CDR2 SASEGT. The V gene lost 1 base and the J gene lost 4 bases, with 13 bases spanning the gap. The CDR3 DNA is TGTGCCAGCAGTGAAGTTGCGGGGGTGGGCTATGGCTACACCTTC. Protein product: CASSEVAGVGYGYTF.

The sample holds one count of this clone. The chain has TRBV7-9 and TRBJ1-2; TRBD1 aligns across 7 bases. The CDR3 length is 12 residues. V lost 2 bases, J lost 8 bases, and 2 bases stayed unmatched. In germline, CDR1 is SEHNR, CDR2 FQNEAQ (reference sequence). The CDR3 here is CASSLYRGGYTF. The CDR3 nucleotides are TGTGCCAGCAGCTTATACAGGGGCGGCTACACCTTC.

The chain combines TRBV5-1 with TRBJ1-3; 7 bases are a match to TRBD1. The J segment lost 0 bases and the V segment lost 5 bases, leaving 2 bases of the junction unmatched. Per germline, CDR1 SGHRS and CDR2 YFSETQ. This CDR3 region has 14 residues. The CDR3 bases are TGCGCCAGCAGACGGACAGGCTCTGGAAACACCATATATTTT. Translation gives CASRRTGSGNTIYF.

The chain is built from TRBV7-2 and TRBJ2-2; 11 bases match TRBD1. Germline values: CDR1 SGHTA, CDR2 FQGNSA. There are 16 residues in the CDR3. The trim removed 5 bases at V and 5 bases at J, leaving 7 bases unmatched. CDR3 nucleotide sequence: TGTGCCAGCAGCCCCGGCGGACAGGGGGCAACCGGGGAGCTGTTTTTT. This gives the protein CASSPGGQGATGELFF.

This chain connects TRBV29-1 to TRBJ2-3; 7 bases are a match to TRBD2. J was trimmed by 4 bases and V by 7 bases; bases with no gene match: 11. The germline V gene has CDR1 SQVTM and CDR2 ANQGSEA. The CDR3 length is 14 residues. The CDR3 spells CSAAGGRRADTQYF. The CDR3 DNA follows: TGCAGCGCAGCCGGGGGGAGAAGAGCAGATACGCAGTATTTT.

J is TRBJ1-6 and V is TRBV28, with D unclear. The CDR3 is 15 residues long. Per the germline V gene, CDR1 is MDHEN and CDR2 is SYDVKM. The V and J ends lost 7 bases and 5 bases respectively, with 15 bases between them. CDR3 protein: CASTTEGYDNSPLHF. CDR3 DNA: TGTGCCAGCACAACTGAGGGTTACGATAATTCACCCCTCCACTTT.

V is TRBV5-1 and J is TRBJ2-3; 7 nucleotides align to TRBD1. The germline CDR1 and CDR2 sequences are SGHRS and YFSETQ. Trimming cost V 2 bases and J 3 bases; bases outside gene matches: 9. The CDR3 length is 16 residues. CDR3 in amino acids: CASSFLKGARTDTQYF. The CDR3 nucleotides read TGCGCCAGCAGCTTTTTGAAGGGGGCGAGGACAGATACGCAGTATTTT. The whole variable domain, filled in from reference TRBV5-1 and TRBJ2-3, reads KAGVTQTPRYLIKTRGQQVTLSCSPISGHRSVSWYQQTPGQGLQFLFEYFSETQRNKGNFPGRFSGRQFSNSRSEMNVSTLELGDSALYLCASSFLKGARTDTQYFGPGTRLTVL.

V and J are TRBV6-5 and TRBJ1-2, with TRBD1 as a possible D gene (6 bases). V was clipped by 7 bases and J by 8 bases, with 14 bases between them. The germline V gene encodes CDR1 MNHEY and CDR2 SVGAGI. There are 12 residues in the CDR3. CDR3 protein: CASKQGLRGYTF. The CDR3 DNA follows: TGTGCCAGCAAACAGGGTCTGCGGGGCTACACCTTC.

This clone was counted a few times. The V gene is TRBV18, the J gene TRBJ1-4, with TRBD1 identical over 10 bases. CDR1 is KGHSH, CDR2 LQKENI, per germline. V dropped 0 bases and J dropped 5; count of bases not matched to a gene: 0. The CDR3 length is 15 residues. The CDR3 coding sequence is TGTGCCAGCTCACCACCGGGACAGGGGAATGAAAAACTGTTTTTT. It specifies CASSPPGQGNEKLFF.

V gene TRBV7-2 combines with J gene TRBJ1-6; D gene uncertain. CDR1 and CDR2 (germline): SGHTA, FQGNSA. The CDR3 extends over 15 amino acids. The V and J ends lost 4 bases and 10 bases respectively, with 17 bases between them. The CDR3 coding sequence is TGTGCCAGCAGCTCGTGGTGGGGAGGGAACTCACCCCTCCACTTT. It encodes CASSSWWGGNSPLHF.

The chain uses TRBV6-5 and TRBJ2-1; 14 bases agree with TRBD2. The V segment lost 5 bases and the J segment 10 bases; nucleotides outside the gene matches: 7. The V gene's germline CDR1 is MNHEY and CDR2 SVGAGI. This CDR3 has 15 amino acids. CDR3 sequence: CASSNGLAGGAEQFF. The CDR3 DNA reads as TGTGCCAGCAGTAACGGACTAGCGGGAGGTGCGGAGCAGTTCTTC.

A few counts support this clone. V usage is TRBV19 and J usage is TRBJ1-2; TRBD1 matches at 9 bases. The V gene end was trimmed by 7 bases and the J gene end by 10 bases; junction bases not matched to a gene: 13. CDR1 and CDR2 (germline): LNHDA, SQIVND (reference sequence). There are 14 residues in the CDR3. DNA for the CDR3: TGTGCCAGTACCGGGACAGGGTTTATGACGCTCTACACCTTC. Protein product: CASTGTGFMTLYTF.

This chain connects TRBV29-1 to TRBJ2-5; D is possibly TRBD2 (6 bases). Germline V gives CDR1 SQVTM, CDR2 ANQGSEA. This CDR3 spans 12 amino acids. V dropped 3 bases and J dropped 5 bases, with 10 bases sitting between them. CDR3 region: CSVERGRETQYF. In nucleotides, the CDR3 is TGCAGCGTTGAGCGGGGCCGGGAGACCCAGTACTTC. Filled out from reference TRBV29-1 and TRBJ2-5, the complete variable domain reads SAVISQKPSRDICQRGTSLTIQCQVDSQVTMMFWYRQQPGQSLTLIATANQGSEATYESGFVIDKFPISRPNLTFSTLTVSNMSPEDSSIYLCSVERGRETQYFGPGTRLLVL.

CDR3 region: CASSQQREVADTQYF. The CDR3 DNA is TGTGCCAGCAGCCAACAGCGGGAGGTGGCAGATACGCAGTATTTT. The chain links TRBV5-5 to TRBJ2-3, with TRBD2 matching 9 bases. CDR3 length: 15 amino acids. V lost 4 bases, J lost 4 bases, and 7 bases stayed unmatched. From germline, CDR1 is SGHKS and CDR2 YYEKEE (reference sequence). Filled out from reference TRBV5-5 and TRBJ2-3, the complete variable domain reads DAGVTQSPTHLIKTRGQQVTLRCSPISGHKSVSWYQQVLGQGPQFIFQYYEKEERGRGNFPDRFSARQFPNYSSELNVNALLLGDSALYLCASSQQREVADTQYFGPGTRLTVL.

This chain links TRBV7-9 with TRBJ1-3; D is uncertain. This CDR3 spans 14 amino acids. Trimming took off 1 base at V and 0 bases at J, with 4 bases between the two ends. In germline, CDR1 is SEHNR, CDR2 FQNEAQ (reference sequence). CDR3 in amino acids: CASSLDGSGNTIYF. The CDR3 DNA reads TGTGCCAGCAGCTTAGACGGCTCTGGAAACACCATATATTTT. Complete variable domain (other parts from reference TRBV7-9 and TRBJ1-3): DTGVSQNPRHKITKRGQNVTFRCDPISEHNRLYWYRQTLGQGPEFLTYFQNEAQLEKSRLLSDRFSAERPKGSFSTLEIQRTEQGDSAMYLCASSLDGSGNTIYFGEGSWLTVV.

This chain joins TRBV6-4 and TRBJ2-1, with TRBD1 identical over 8 bases. The CDR3 is made up of 14 amino acids. J gave up 9 bases and V 6 bases, and 10 bases lay outside the gene matches. Germline V CDR1 and CDR2: MRHNA, SNTAGT. The CDR3 sequence: CASRMTGAGGEQFF. The CDR3 region has the DNA TGTGCCAGCAGGATGACAGGGGCTGGGGGTGAGCAGTTCTTC.

This chain connects TRBV7-3 to TRBJ2-7; TRBD2 matches at 10 bases. Germline V lookup: CDR1 SGHTA, CDR2 FQGTGA. With V trimmed by 5 bases and J by 2 bases, 12 bases remained unmatched. CDR3 length: 17 amino acids. DNA for the CDR3: TGTGCCAGCAGCCCAGGGTACGGGACTAGCGTGCCCTACGAGCAGTACGTC. Residues: CASSPGYGTSVPYEQYV.

This clone was seen a few times. J is TRBJ1-1 and V is TRBV5-4; D not resolved. Germline values: CDR1 SGHNT, CDR2 YYREEE (reference sequence). Trimming pared 0 bases from V and 1 base from J, leaving 7 bases between. This CDR3 comprises 14 residues. The CDR3 nucleotides are TGTGCCAGCAGCTTGGAAAGACAGAACACTGAAGCTTTCTTT. It specifies CASSLERQNTEAFF.

This sequence joins TRBV9 and TRBJ2-2, with D hard to call. The CDR3 length is 15 residues. Germline CDR1 is SGDLS and CDR2 is YYNGEE. The ends were cut back, 4 bases at V and 0 bases at J, with 10 bases in the middle. The CDR3 coding sequence is TGTGCCAGCAGCTCAACTCCCGCGAACACCGGGGAGCTGTTTTTT. It specifies CASSSTPANTGELFF.

This chain connects TRBV5-1 to TRBJ1-1; 12 bases agree with TRBD1. CDR1 is SGHRS and CDR2 is YFSETQ in the germline V gene. This CDR3 is built from 16 residues. Trimming took 5 bases from V and 6 from J; bases not matched to a gene: 11. In nucleotides, the CDR3 is TGCGCCAGCAGAAGGAACCGGGACAGGGGGCTGGCTGAAGCTTTCTTT. Translation: CASRRNRDRGLAEAFF. Full variable domain (outside the CDR3, taken from reference TRBV5-1 and TRBJ1-1): KAGVTQTPRYLIKTRGQQVTLSCSPISGHRSVSWYQQTPGQGLQFLFEYFSETQRNKGNFPGRFSGRQFSNSRSEMNVSTLELGDSALYLCASRRNRDRGLAEAFFGQGTRLTVV.

This rearrangement joins TRBV29-1 to TRBJ2-7; D gene ambiguous. Germline V gives CDR1 SQVTM, CDR2 ANQGSEA. V was clipped by 5 bases and J by 1 base, with 18 bases between them. The CDR3 contains 15 residues. This chain's CDR3 is CSVRLAGRISYEQYF. DNA of the CDR3: TGCAGCGTTCGCTTGGCAGGCAGAATATCCTACGAGCAGTACTTC.

This clone showed up just once. The chain employs TRBV12-2 and TRBJ2-1; TRBD2, the table's D call, was not compared with the DNA. TRBV12-2 is marked as a pseudogene. The length of the CDR3 is 12 residues. CDR3 in DNA: TGTGCAAGTCGCTTAGGAGTAGTTGAGCAGTTCTTC. Encoded protein: CASRLGVVEQFF.

This clone was picked up a small number of times. This chain links TRBV6-6 with TRBJ1-5; D ambiguous. CDR1 is MNHNY, CDR2 SVGAGI, per germline (reference sequence). Deletions cut 7 bases from V and 9 bases from J, with 16 bases between. CDR3 length equals 13 residues. CDR3 DNA: TGTGCCAGCACCTACTCTGAGGTTACGCCCCAGCATTTT. Its translation is CASTYSEVTPQHF.

The CDR3 nucleotides read TGTGCCAGCAGCTCCCTCTCGGACAGCATCAATGAGCAGTTCTTC. This gives the protein CASSSLSDSINEQFF. This rearrangement joins TRBV11-1 to TRBJ2-1; possibly TRBD1 for D (6 bases). This CDR3 is 15 amino acids long. Germline CDR1 reads SGHAT; CDR2 reads FQDESV (reference sequence). V was shortened by 4 bases and J by 6 bases, with 16 bases between the two germline ends.

This clone was observed a single time. The CDR3 DNA is TGTGCCAGCAGCTTAGAACCTGGGGGGATGGAGCCCCAGCATTTT. Protein product: CASSLEPGGMEPQHF. J is TRBJ1-5 and V is TRBV7-9, with D possibly matching TRBD1 (5 bases). This CDR3 region has 15 residues. The germline V gene has CDR1 SEHNR and CDR2 FQNEAQ (reference sequence). V lost 1 base and J 8 bases, leaving 15 bases between the germline ends.

The V call is TRBV7-9, the J call TRBJ1-4, with D perhaps TRBD1 (6 bases). The CDR3 spans 18 residues. Looked up from germline, CDR1 is SEHNR and CDR2 is FQNEAQ (reference sequence). V lost 1 base, J lost 1 base, and 16 bases lay in between. CDR3 sequence: CASSLGLQGRGTNEKLFF. CDR3 nucleotide sequence: TGTGCCAGCAGCTTAGGTCTACAGGGAAGGGGAACTAATGAAAAACTGTTTTTT. The full variable domain, with the rest looked up from reference TRBV7-9 and TRBJ1-4, is DTGVSQNPRHKITKRGQNVTFRCDPISEHNRLYWYRQTLGQGPEFLTYFQNEAQLEKSRLLSDRFSAERPKGSFSTLEIQRTEQGDSAMYLCASSLGLQGRGTNEKLFFGSGTQLSVL.